This TCR beta chain was recovered during a study of control samples from healthy donors and cancer patients. The V gene lost 7 bases and the J gene lost 5 bases, with 11 bases spanning the gap. The CDR3 length is 12 residues. In germline, CDR1 is MNHNY, CDR2 SVGAGI (reference sequence). Here immunoSEQ multiplex PCR was the method, and the copy in TCRdb shows in-frame clones only, minus some. The sample holds roughly 180,000 clones, around 90% seen once. The rearrangement links TRBV6-6 to TRBJ1-2, with D hard to call. The receptor's source is a middle-aged woman in good health. What was sequenced was blood. CDR3 bases: TGTGCCAGCAACACGGCGGGTTATGGCTACACCTTC. Protein: CASNTAGYGYTF.